A selection of T cell receptor beta chains follows, all from one sample in a study of blood T cell repertoires in COVID-19. Sequencing was performed with immunoSEQ multiplex PCR; in TCRdb, only in-frame clones are kept and a portion is missing. The table has about 170,000 clones, around 92% seen once. Sequencing input: peripheral blood. These receptors all stem from a man younger than 40 with COVID-19, enrolled during active disease. Each CDR3 is given with its conserved first and last residue.

CDR3aa | v_gene
CASRWGGPGTEAFF | TRBV6-5
CASSLVAQPQHF | TRBV7-2
CSASVSPRGKGNEQYF | TRBV20-1
CATSRTSSSGELFF | TRBV15
CASSGGQGNSPLHF | TRBV19
CASSETGREQYF | TRBV2
CASSEPTSGGPSYNEQFF | TRBV7-2
CASSLGRGTGYGYTF | TRBV7-3
CASSLYGLGGQTDGYTF | TRBV27
CASTKTGSGQPQHF | TRBV6-5
CASSIRNYGYTF | TRBV19
CASSQTGSGNTIYF | TRBV9
CASSLGGPGRNEQFF | TRBV5-1